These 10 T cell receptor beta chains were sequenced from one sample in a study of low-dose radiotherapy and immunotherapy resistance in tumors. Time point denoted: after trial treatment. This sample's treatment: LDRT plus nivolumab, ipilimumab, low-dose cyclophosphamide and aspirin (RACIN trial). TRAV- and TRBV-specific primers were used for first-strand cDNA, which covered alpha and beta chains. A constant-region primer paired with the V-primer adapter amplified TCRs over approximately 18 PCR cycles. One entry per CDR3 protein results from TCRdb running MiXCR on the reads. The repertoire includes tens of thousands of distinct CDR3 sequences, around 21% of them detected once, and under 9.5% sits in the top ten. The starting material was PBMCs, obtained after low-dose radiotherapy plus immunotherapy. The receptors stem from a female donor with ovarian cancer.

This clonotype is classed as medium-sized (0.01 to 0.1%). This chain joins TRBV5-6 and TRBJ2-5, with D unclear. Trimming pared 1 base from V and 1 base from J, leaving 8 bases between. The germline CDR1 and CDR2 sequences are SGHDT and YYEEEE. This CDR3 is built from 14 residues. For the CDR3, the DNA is TGTGCCAGCAGCTTGACGCCTGGCCAAGAGACCCAGTACTTC. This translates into CASSLTPGQETQYF. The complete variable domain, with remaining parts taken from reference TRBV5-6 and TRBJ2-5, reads DAGVTQSPTHLIKTRGQQVTLRCSPKSGHDTVSWYQQALGQGPQFIFQYYEEEERQRGNFPDRFSGHQFPNYSSELNVNALLLGDSALYLCASSLTPGQETQYFGPGTRLLVL.

The DNA of the CDR3 is TGCAGTGCTAGAGAGCCCCTCGGACGGGCAGATACGCAGTATTTT. Residues: CSAREPLGRADTQYF. The V gene is TRBV20-1, the J gene TRBJ2-3; no firm D call. The CDR3 runs to 15 residues. CDR1 is DFQATT, CDR2 SNEGSKA, per germline (reference sequence). Deletions cut 0 bases from V and 4 bases from J, with 14 bases between.

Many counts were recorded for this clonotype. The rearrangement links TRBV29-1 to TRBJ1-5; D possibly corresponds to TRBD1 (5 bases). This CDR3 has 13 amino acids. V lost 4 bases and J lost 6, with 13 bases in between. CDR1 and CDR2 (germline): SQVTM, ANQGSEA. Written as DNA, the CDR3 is TGCAGCGTTGGGCAGGGCGGGAGTCAGCCCCAGCATTTT. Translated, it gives CSVGQGGSQPQHF. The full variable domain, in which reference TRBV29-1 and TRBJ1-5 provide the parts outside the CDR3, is SAVISQKPSRDICQRGTSLTIQCQVDSQVTMMFWYRQQPGQSLTLIATANQGSEATYESGFVIDKFPISRPNLTFSTLTVSNMSPEDSSIYLCSVGQGGSQPQHFGDGTRLSIL.

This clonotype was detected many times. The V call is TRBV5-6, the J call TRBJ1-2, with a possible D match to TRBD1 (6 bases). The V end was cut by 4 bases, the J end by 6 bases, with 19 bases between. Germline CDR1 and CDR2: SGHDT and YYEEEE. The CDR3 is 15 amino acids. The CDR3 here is CASSSGNGGADGYTF. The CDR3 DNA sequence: TGTGCCAGCAGCAGTGGTAATGGGGGCGCGGATGGCTACACCTTC.

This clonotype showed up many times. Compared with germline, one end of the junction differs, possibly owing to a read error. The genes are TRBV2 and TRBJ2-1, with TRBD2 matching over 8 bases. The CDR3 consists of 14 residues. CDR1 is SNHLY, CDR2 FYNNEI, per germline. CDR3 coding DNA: TGTGCCAGCAGGGGGAGGACTAGCTACGATGAGCAGTTCTTC. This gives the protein CASRGRTSYDEQFF.

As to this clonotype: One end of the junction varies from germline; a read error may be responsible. CDR3 protein: CASRLEGSGELFF. The CDR3 bases are TGCGCCAGCAGATTGGAGGGGTCCGGGGAGCTGTTTTTT. The chain combines TRBV5-1 with TRBJ2-2, with a possible D match to TRBD2 (6 bases). Germline V CDR1 and CDR2: SGHRS, YFSETQ. This CDR3 contains 13 residues.

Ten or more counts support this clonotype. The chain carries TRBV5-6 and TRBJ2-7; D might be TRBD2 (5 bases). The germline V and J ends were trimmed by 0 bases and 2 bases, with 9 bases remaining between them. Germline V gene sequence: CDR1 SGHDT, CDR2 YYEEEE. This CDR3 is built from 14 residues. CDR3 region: CASSLGRWTYEQYF. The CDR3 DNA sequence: TGTGCCAGCAGCTTGGGGAGGTGGACCTACGAGCAGTACTTC.

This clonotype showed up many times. CDR3: CASSLGPGDEQFF. DNA for the CDR3: TGTGCCAGCAGCTTAGGGCCAGGCGATGAGCAGTTCTTC. The chain uses TRBV7-3 and TRBJ2-1; D unresolved. Germline V gene lookup returns CDR1 SGHTA and CDR2 FQGTGA. The CDR3 consists of 13 residues. V shed 2 bases and J shed 8 bases, with 10 bases lying between them.

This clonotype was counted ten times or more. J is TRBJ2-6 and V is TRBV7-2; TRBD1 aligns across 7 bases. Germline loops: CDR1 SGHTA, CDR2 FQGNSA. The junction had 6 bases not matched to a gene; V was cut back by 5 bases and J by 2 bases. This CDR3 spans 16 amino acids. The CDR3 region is CASSRQGTAGANVLTF. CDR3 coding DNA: TGTGCCAGCAGCCGACAAGGGACAGCTGGGGCCAACGTCCTGACTTTC.

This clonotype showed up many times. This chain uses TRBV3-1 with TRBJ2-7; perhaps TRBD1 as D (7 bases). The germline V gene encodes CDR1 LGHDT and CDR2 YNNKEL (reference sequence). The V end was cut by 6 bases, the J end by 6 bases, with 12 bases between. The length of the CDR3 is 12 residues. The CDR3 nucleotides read TGTGCCAGCAGTCGACAGGGAGGCGAGCAGTACTTC. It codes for CASSRQGGEQYF.